These T cell receptor beta chains were read from a single sample in a study of blood T cell repertoires in COVID-19. Repertoires were generated with immunoSEQ multiplex PCR, while TCRdb's copy carries only in-frame clones and drops some. Of roughly 46,000 clones in the sample, approximately 90% are singletons; the top ten hold around 3.3%. The source material was PBMCs or T cells enriched from blood (not recorded which). Every receptor here comes from a woman between 45 and 60 years old who had recovered from COVID-19. The conserved cysteine and the conserved F or W are not part of the CDR3 here. Clone size, where shown, is once, few, many, or a class for clones that have expanded.

NA TRBJ1-2 14 TRBV28 AIKGPQGPDFYGYT
NA TRBJ1-4 12 TRBV19 ASRDPGKNEKLF
NA TRBJ1-3 13 TRBV19 ASSTGTVSGNTIY
once TRBJ2-7 13 TRBV19 ASSPWGEEKHEQY
NA TRBJ2-3 13 TRBV7-2 ASSSSGRGLDTQY
NA TRBJ1-1 10 TRBV3-1/TRBV3-2 ASSRQNTEAF
NA TRBJ1-4 12 TRBV6-2/TRBV6-3 ASSYPRQNEKLF
NA TRBJ1-1 11 TRBV11-3 ASSFDRERKAF
NA TRBJ2-5 13 TRBV7-2 ASSRQVDGQETQY
NA TRBJ1-4 9 TRBV30 ASAGFEKLF
NA TRBJ1-1 13 TRBV19 ASSSERTANTEAF
NA TRBJ2-5 12 TRBV4-1 ASSQDPTRETQY
NA TRBJ2-1 15 TRBV6-1 ASSDRGSRGLDNEQF
NA TRBJ2-5 10 TRBV29-1 SVGAGEETQY
NA TRBJ1-5 11 TRBV12-3/TRBV12-4 ASSFRENQPQH
NA TRBJ1-5 18 TRBV4-3 ASSQEIASLGTGYNQPQH
NA TRBJ2-7 12 TRBV2 ASSEGGRLYEQY
NA TRBJ1-2 13 TRBV6-2/TRBV6-3 ASSLDGTGLYGYT
few TRBJ2-7 12 TRBV19 ASSVTGISYEQY
NA TRBJ2-6 14 TRBV5-1 ASSTQGGTGANVLT
NA TRBJ2-2 14 TRBV7-2 ASSLFGSMSTGELF
NA TRBJ2-5 15 TRBV5-5 ASSTGPLRGIQETQY
once TRBJ1-2 12 TRBV6-2/TRBV6-3 ASSRTGYDYGYT
NA TRBJ1-1 10 TRBV19 ASSSRNTEAF
once TRBJ1-2 12 TRBV6-5 ASSNSRGLGTIT
NA TRBJ2-1 13 TRBV24-1 ATSVMGGRPNEQF
NA TRBJ2-1 16 TRBV4-1 ASSQEGASGAMVSEQF
NA TRBJ2-1 16 TRBV5-1 ASSLIAGGLAGVGEQF
NA TRBJ1-2 13 TRBV5-1 ASSLGRGGSYGYT
few TRBJ1-3 13 TRBV6-4 AGYPDRPSGNTIY
few TRBJ1-5 12 TRBV5-6 ASSLLGGGQPQH
NA TRBJ1-3 12 TRBV19 ASRGQGAGNTIY
few TRBJ1-5 15 TRBV6-1 ASSALGGTGSNQPQH
NA TRBJ1-1 14 TRBV9 ASSVLSTGGNTEAF
NA TRBJ2-7 12 TRBV12-1 ASRRGLSAYEQY
NA TRBJ2-7 12 TRBV27 ASSPDRAYYEQY
NA TRBJ2-6 14 TRBV2 ASRSEALLGANVLT
NA TRBJ2-2 12 TRBV7-2 ASSPDRGTGELF
NA TRBJ1-5 13 TRBV6-5 ASSYSKGVGQPQH
once TRBJ2-3 12 TRBV6-5 ASSLHTGGDTQY
NA TRBJ2-7 13 TRBV10-3 AISESVGRGYEQY
NA TRBJ1-3 16 TRBV4-3 ASSPQGWTAAAGNTIY
NA TRBJ2-7 12 TRBV7-2 ASSALDLVGEQY
once TRBJ2-3 11 TRBV27 ASSPTSEDTQY
NA TRBJ2-3 14 TRBV19 ASSMGLAGTTDTQY
once TRBJ1-1 13 TRBV18 ASSPDRGLNTEAF